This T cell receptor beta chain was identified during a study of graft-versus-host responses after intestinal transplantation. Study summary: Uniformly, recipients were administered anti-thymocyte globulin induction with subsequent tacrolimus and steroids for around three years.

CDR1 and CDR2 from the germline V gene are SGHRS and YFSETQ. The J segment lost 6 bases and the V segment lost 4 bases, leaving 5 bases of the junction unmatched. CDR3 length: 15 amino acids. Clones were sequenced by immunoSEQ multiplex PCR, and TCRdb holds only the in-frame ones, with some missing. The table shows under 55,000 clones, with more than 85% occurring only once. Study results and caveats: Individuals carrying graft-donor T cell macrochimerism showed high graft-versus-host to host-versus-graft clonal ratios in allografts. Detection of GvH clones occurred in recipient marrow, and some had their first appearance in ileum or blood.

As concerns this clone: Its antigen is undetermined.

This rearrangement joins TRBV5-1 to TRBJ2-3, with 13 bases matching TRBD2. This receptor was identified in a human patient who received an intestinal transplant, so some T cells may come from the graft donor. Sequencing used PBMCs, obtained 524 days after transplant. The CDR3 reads CASSPGLAGEDTQYF. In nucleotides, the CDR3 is TGCGCCAGCAGCCCCGGACTAGCGGGAGAGGATACGCAGTATTTT.